This passage covers 32 T cell receptor beta chains from one sample sequenced in a study of OX40 agonist ivuxolimab in advanced cancers. Generated by immunoSEQ multiplex PCR, the TCRdb table keeps only in-frame clones and is missing some. The sample carries 20,000 to 25,000 clones, roughly 85% recorded once. This sample comprised CD4+ or CD8+ T cells sorted from blood, obtained in a trial of the OX40 agonist ivuxolimab. The receptors derive from an adult with an advanced solid tumor such as melanoma, head and neck, liver or kidney cancer.

The chain is built from TRBV7-8 and TRBJ2-7, with 8 bases lining up with TRBD2. This CDR3 is 15 amino acids long. J was trimmed by 7 bases and V by 5 bases; bases with no gene match: 13. Looked up from germline, CDR1 is SGHVS and CDR2 is FQNEAQ. For the CDR3, the DNA is TGTGCCAGCAGCCCGGTCGGGGGGGGCTGGGGGGAGCAGTACTTC. This translates into CASSPVGGGWGEQYF.

The rearrangement links TRBV7-2 to TRBJ2-7, with 8 bases lining up with TRBD2. In germline, CDR1 is SGHTA, CDR2 FQGNSA. The CDR3 totals 14 residues. V lost 4 bases and J lost 5; bases outside the gene matches: 7. CDR3 region: CASSWLAGLDEQYF. In DNA form, the CDR3 reads TGTGCCAGCAGCTGGTTAGCGGGACTGGACGAGCAGTACTTC.

The count of this clone is one. The chain recombines TRBV6-4 with TRBJ1-1, with D tentatively TRBD1 (6 bases). Germline CDR1 is MRHNA and CDR2 is SNTAGT. Trimming pared 7 bases from V and 6 bases from J, leaving 9 bases between. This CDR3 comprises 11 residues. CDR3 region: CASKQGAEAFF. In DNA form, the CDR3 reads TGTGCCAGCAAACAGGGCGCTGAAGCTTTCTTT.

The chain employs TRBV7-2 and TRBJ1-4; no reliable D call. Deletions cut 1 base from V and 8 bases from J, with 14 bases between. Looked up from germline, CDR1 is SGHTA and CDR2 is FQGNSA. The CDR3 length is 15 residues. This CDR3 is CASSLGGYVEEKLFF. The CDR3 DNA is TGTGCCAGCAGCTTAGGAGGATATGTAGAAGAAAAACTGTTTTTT.

The gene calls are TRBV13 and TRBJ1-2; TRBD1 is a possible D gene (5 bases). Germline-derived CDR1 and CDR2 are PRHDT and FYEKMQ (reference sequence). V was clipped by 6 bases and J by 4 bases, with 12 bases between them. This CDR3 contains 13 residues. The CDR3 region is CASSQGTVYGYTF. The CDR3 DNA reads TGTGCCAGCAGTCAAGGGACTGTCTATGGCTACACCTTC.

The V gene is TRBV25-1, the J gene TRBJ2-5; D not resolved. The V end lost 2 bases, the J end lost 3 bases, and 16 bases lay between the germline ends. The CDR3 runs 16 residues. The germline gives CDR1 MGHDK, CDR2 SYGVNS. The CDR3 here is CASSEDHLRFEETQYF. The CDR3 DNA follows: TGTGCCAGCAGTGAAGACCATTTAAGATTCGAAGAGACCCAGTACTTC.

This clone occurred a few times. V and J are TRBV19 and TRBJ1-5; no firm D call. V dropped 6 bases and J dropped 0 bases, with 6 bases sitting between them. The CDR3 is 13 residues long. From germline, CDR1 is LNHDA and CDR2 SQIVND (reference sequence). CDR3 nucleotides: TGTGCCAGTAGATCTAATAGCAATCAGCCCCAGCATTTT. Translation gives CASRSNSNQPQHF.

This clone has more than one count but fewer than ten. The CDR3 sequence is CASSYGGQPEVTQYF. DNA for the CDR3: TGTGCCAGCAGTTACGGAGGCCAGCCTGAAGTGACCCAGTACTTC. The chain is built from TRBV6-5 and TRBJ2-5, with D perhaps TRBD2 (5 bases). Trimming took 2 bases from V and 7 from J, leaving 17 bases between them. There are 15 residues in the CDR3. The V gene's germline CDR1 is MNHEY and CDR2 SVGAGI.

This clone was seen a few times. The genes are TRBV5-3 and TRBJ2-7, with a tentative D call TRBD2 (6 bases). TRBV5-3 is annotated as an ORF whose role is uncertain. The V end was cut by 5 bases, the J end by 5 bases, with 23 bases between. This CDR3 is 16 amino acids long. DNA for the CDR3: TGTGCCAGAAGTTTTGCCGGGCTCGGAGGGAGGAACGAGCAGTACTTC. As protein: CARSFAGLGGRNEQYF.

This chain links TRBV19 with TRBJ2-4; no clear D. The germline V gene encodes CDR1 LNHDA and CDR2 SQIVND (reference sequence). V lost 6 bases, J lost 0 bases, and 18 bases lay in between. This CDR3 is built from 17 residues. CDR3 nucleotides: TGTGCCAGTAGCGAGCCCCCTTCCTCAGTAGCCAAAAACATTCAGTACTTC. The encoded protein is CASSEPPSSVAKNIQYF.

This clone was detected only once. V and J are TRBV4-3 and TRBJ2-7; D perhaps matches TRBD2 (6 bases). The CDR3 runs to 15 residues. CDR1 and CDR2 from the germline V gene are LGHNA and YSLEER. V gave up 4 bases and J gave up 5 bases, with 18 bases separating them. The CDR3 DNA follows: TGCGCCAGCAGCCCCAGGGCCGGGAGCCCCCACGAGCAGTACTTC. Its protein is CASSPRAGSPHEQYF.

The rearrangement links TRBV6-6 to TRBJ1-1; D remains unclear. Trimming took off 7 bases at V and 8 bases at J, with 11 bases between the two ends. This CDR3 has 11 residues. Germline V gene data show CDR1 as MNHNY and CDR2 as SVGAGI (reference sequence). The CDR3 DNA follows: TGTGCCAGCATTATACCGGGAGAAGCTTTCTTT. Its translation is CASIIPGEAFF.

This clone is large (0.1 to 1%). The V call is TRBV23-1, the J call TRBJ2-3; D uncertain. TRBV23-1 is an open reading frame whose function is uncertain. The germline V and J ends were trimmed by 4 bases and 5 bases, with 19 bases remaining between them. The CDR3 contains 16 residues. As DNA, the CDR3 is TGCGCCAGCAGTCCTCTTCTGGTGTCTGGCCTAGATACGCAGTATTTT. Encoded protein: CASSPLLVSGLDTQYF.

The chain carries TRBV27 and TRBJ1-2; unclear D gene. Per germline, CDR1 MNHEY and CDR2 SMNVEV (reference sequence). This CDR3 has 13 amino acids. With 5 bases removed from V and 1 base from J, the gap between germline ends came to 8 bases. CDR3 in amino acids: CASSPDGNYGYTF. DNA of the CDR3: TGTGCCAGCAGTCCCGACGGTAACTATGGCTACACCTTC.

The V gene is TRBV10-2, the J gene TRBJ2-7, with D possibly being TRBD1 or TRBD2 (5 bases each). In germline, CDR1 is WSHSY, CDR2 SAAADI. This CDR3 has 12 amino acids. Between the trimmed V and J ends, which lost 6 bases and 4 bases, there was a span of 10 bases. CDR3 protein: CASSDGGYEQYF. The DNA of the CDR3 is TGCGCCAGCAGCGATGGGGGTTACGAGCAGTACTTC.

The V and J genes are TRBV4-1 and TRBJ2-7; D is possibly TRBD2 (6 bases). CDR1 MGHRA and CDR2 YSYEKL come from the germline V gene. V dropped 3 bases and J dropped 2 bases, with 11 bases sitting between them. CDR3 size: 14 residues. CDR3 amino acids: CASSQSTGAYEQYF. CDR3 bases: TGCGCCAGCAGCCAGTCTACGGGAGCCTACGAGCAGTACTTC.

The V call is TRBV27, the J call TRBJ2-2; TRBD1 matches at 7 bases. Germline trimming cut 3 bases from V and 6 bases from J; bases unmatched to any gene: 4. This CDR3 region has 14 residues. Germline CDR1 is MNHEY and CDR2 is SMNVEV (reference sequence). The CDR3 is CASSFDRASGELFF. Here the CDR3 DNA reads TGTGCCAGCAGTTTCGACAGGGCCTCCGGGGAGCTGTTTTTT.

The chain carries TRBV5-1 and TRBJ2-2; no reliable D call. CDR1 and CDR2 (germline): SGHRS, YFSETQ. Trimming shortened V by 0 bases and J by 1 base, and 7 bases separated the two germline ends. The CDR3 loop spans 15 amino acids. The CDR3 is CASSLEAGNTGELFF. CDR3 coding DNA: TGCGCCAGCAGCTTGGAGGCAGGGAACACCGGGGAGCTGTTTTTT.

This chain uses TRBV27 with TRBJ2-1, with TRBD2 matching over 8 bases. The germline CDR1 and CDR2 sequences are MNHEY and SMNVEV (reference sequence). J lost 3 bases, V lost 4 bases, and 2 bases had no gene match. The CDR3 loop spans 14 amino acids. The CDR3 region has the DNA TGTGCCAGCAGTTGGCTAGCGGGCTACAATGAGCAGTTCTTC. It specifies CASSWLAGYNEQFF.

A single count supports this clone. V usage is TRBV4-1 and J usage is TRBJ1-2, with unresolved D. Trimming stripped 0 bases from V and 2 bases from J, with 4 bases between. Germline V gene data show CDR1 as MGHRA and CDR2 as YSYEKL. The CDR3 contains 13 residues. The CDR3 sequence: CASSQERNYGYTF. DNA of the CDR3: TGCGCCAGCAGCCAAGAAAGGAACTATGGCTACACCTTC.

The V call is TRBV23-1, the J call TRBJ1-5; the D gene is possibly TRBD1 (5 bases). TRBV23-1 is placed among ORFs of uncertain function. The CDR3 loop spans 17 amino acids. Trimming cost V 0 bases and J 2 bases, with 14 bases left between them. The CDR3 is CASSQSGGGRGNQPQHF. The CDR3 coding sequence is TGCGCCAGCAGTCAATCGGGGGGAGGGAGGGGCAATCAGCCCCAGCATTTT.

Sample share makes this clone medium-sized. This rearrangement joins TRBV28 to TRBJ2-7; TRBD1 matches at 9 bases. The CDR3 runs to 13 residues. The V gene's germline CDR1 is MDHEN and CDR2 SYDVKM. The J segment lost 4 bases and the V segment lost 5 bases, leaving 3 bases of the junction unmatched. CDR3 DNA: TGTGCCAGCAGTCCGGGACAGGGTTACGAGCAGTACTTC. Protein product: CASSPGQGYEQYF. Looking up the rest from reference TRBV28 and TRBJ2-7 gives the full variable domain: DVKVTQSSRYLVKRTGEKVFLECVQDMDHENMFWYRQDPGLGLRLIYFSYDVKMKEKGDIPEGYSVSREKKERFSLILESASTNQTSMYLCASSPGQGYEQYFGPGTRLTVT.

J is TRBJ2-5 and V is TRBV5-1; TRBD2 agrees at 10 bases. The CDR3 contains 16 residues. V trimming: 0 bases; J trimming: 4 bases; junction bases outside the gene matches: 6. Looked up from germline, CDR1 is SGHRS and CDR2 is YFSETQ. The CDR3 spells CASSLALAGDGETQYF. Here the CDR3 DNA reads TGCGCCAGCAGCTTGGCCCTAGCGGGAGATGGAGAGACCCAGTACTTC.

This clone was counted a few times. The V call is TRBV6-5, the J call TRBJ2-7; D might be TRBD1 (6 bases). Trimming removed 5 bases from V and 1 base from J, with 9 bases in between. CDR1 is MNHEY and CDR2 is SVGAGI in the germline V gene. The CDR3 totals 13 residues. This chain's CDR3 is CASSLTGSYEQYF. DNA of the CDR3: TGTGCCAGCAGTCTCACAGGGTCCTACGAGCAGTACTTC.

This clone has a handful of counts. J is TRBJ1-2 and V is TRBV6-5, with 11 nucleotides matching TRBD1. CDR1 and CDR2 (germline): MNHEY, SVGAGI. This CDR3 has 14 residues. Unmatched junction bases numbered 7, after V lost 7 bases and J lost 6 bases. CDR3 in amino acids: CASTDRTGGNGYTF. The CDR3 nucleotides read TGTGCCAGCACCGACAGGACAGGGGGCAATGGCTACACCTTC.

V usage is TRBV9 and J usage is TRBJ2-1; D is perhaps TRBD2 (5 bases). Trimming left V 2 bases short and J 9 bases short, with 15 bases between. This CDR3 is built from 14 residues. Germline V gene lookup returns CDR1 SGDLS and CDR2 YYNGEE. The CDR3 here is CASSVGSSGSEQFF. The CDR3 DNA is TGTGCCAGCAGCGTGGGTAGTTCTGGGAGTGAGCAGTTCTTC.

The chain employs TRBV4-3 and TRBJ2-4; D is uncertain. CDR3 size: 15 residues. V shed 1 base and J shed 3 bases, with 10 bases lying between them. Germline V gene sequence: CDR1 LGHNA, CDR2 YSLEER. The CDR3 is CASSQAVSRKNIQYF. As DNA, the CDR3 is TGCGCCAGCAGCCAAGCAGTCAGCCGCAAAAACATTCAGTACTTC.

The V call is TRBV6-8, the J call TRBJ1-1; possible D gene TRBD1, 6 bases. V lost 9 bases and J lost 6, with 14 bases in between. From germline, CDR1 is MNHGY and CDR2 SAAAGT. The CDR3 extends over 12 amino acids. The CDR3 DNA sequence: TGTGCCAGGGAACCGGGGGGCGCTGAAGCTTTCTTT. Translating it yields CAREPGGAEAFF.

This rearrangement joins TRBV27 to TRBJ2-7; possibly TRBD1 or TRBD2 for D (6 bases each). Germline V gene data show CDR1 as MNHEY and CDR2 as SMNVEV (reference sequence). The CDR3 loop spans 14 amino acids. The ends were cut back, 6 bases at V and 4 bases at J, with 16 bases in the middle. The CDR3 region has the DNA TGTGCCAGCAGCTCATTCGGGGGCGCTTACGAGCAGTACTTC. Amino acids: CASSSFGGAYEQYF.

The J gene is TRBJ2-1, the V gene TRBV6-5; D unresolved. Trimming stripped 0 bases from V and 3 bases from J, with 12 bases between. The CDR3 has 16 amino acids. Looked up from germline, CDR1 is MNHEY and CDR2 is SVGAGI. The CDR3 protein is CASSYSSPTVYNEQFF. CDR3 in DNA: TGTGCCAGCAGTTACTCGTCTCCTACTGTCTACAATGAGCAGTTCTTC.

This clone was seen only a few times. The chain combines TRBV6-5 with TRBJ2-1; D not resolved. V lost 2 bases and J lost 7, with 9 bases in between. CDR1 and CDR2 (germline): MNHEY, SVGAGI. This CDR3 has 13 residues. CDR3 loop: CASSYGQENEQFF. The CDR3, as DNA: TGTGCCAGCAGTTACGGGCAGGAAAATGAGCAGTTCTTC.

The genes are TRBV9 and TRBJ1-2; the D gene is possibly TRBD1 (5 bases). Trimming took off 3 bases at V and 4 bases at J, with 13 bases between the two ends. The CDR3 is 14 residues long. Looked up from germline, CDR1 is SGDLS and CDR2 is YYNGEE. CDR3 sequence: CASSDSGAFYGYTF. CDR3 DNA sequence: TGTGCCAGCAGCGATTCTGGGGCGTTCTATGGCTACACCTTC.